This T cell receptor beta chain is from a study of OX40 agonist ivuxolimab in advanced cancers. Study background: The treatment was a fully human IgG2 OX40 agonist, ivuxolimab.

General study findings and limits: Circulating CD4+ and CD8+ T cells showed clonal expansion by week 6 at 0.1 to 3.0 mg/kg.

As to this clone: Antigen: not known.

Sequenced by immunoSEQ multiplex PCR; TCRdb stores in-frame clones only, minus some. The sample holds about 26,000 clones, roughly three quarters seen once. Peripheral blood came from all dose cohorts at three timepoints. The clonotype comes from an adult with an advanced solid tumor such as melanoma, head and neck, liver or kidney cancer. Sample: CD4+ or CD8+ T cells sorted from blood, taken in a trial of the OX40 agonist ivuxolimab.

CDR3 nucleotides: TGTGCCAGCAGCTTTCGGCCAGGCCTCGTCGAGACCTATGGCTACACCTTC. Protein sequence: CASSFRPGLVETYGYTF. This rearrangement joins TRBV5-8 to TRBJ1-2; D call uncertain. V was trimmed by 2 bases and J by 4 bases, leaving 21 bases between them. CDR1 is SGHTS, CDR2 YDEGEE, per germline. The CDR3 spans 17 residues. Looking up the rest from reference TRBV5-8 and TRBJ1-2 gives the full variable domain: EAGVTQSPTHLIKTRGQQATLRCSPISGHTSVYWYQQALGLGLQFLLWYDEGEERNRGNFPPRFSGRQFPNYSSELNVNALELEDSALYLCASSFRPGLVETYGYTFGSGTRLTVV.